This TCR beta chain was profiled in a study of blood T cell repertoires in COVID-19. Background on the study: Material from acute and convalescent COVID-19 was sourced from the United States, Italy and Spain.

Germline CDR1 WNHNN, CDR2 SYGVQD (reference sequence). V gave up 4 bases and J gave up 1 base; unmatched junction bases: 14. The CDR3 loop spans 19 amino acids. TCRdb's copy holds only in-frame clones and misses some; the assay was immunoSEQ multiplex PCR. The sample contains 100,000 to 120,000 clones, approximately 90% of which appear only once. The chain links TRBV10-1 to TRBJ2-3, with 10 bases that match TRBD2. The sequence was collected from a woman in her forties or fifties with acute or convalescent COVID-19. Input material: peripheral blood. CDR3 loop: CASSVVASGSLCGTDTQYF. The CDR3 DNA reads as TGCGCCAGCAGTGTCGTCGCTAGCGGGAGCTTGTGCGGCACAGATACGCAGTATTTT.